This T cell receptor (beta chain) was captured by sequencing in a study of a mutant IDH1 vaccine in newly diagnosed glioma. Noted time point: week 35, safety follow-up. Doses of 300 ug of mutant IDH1 20-mer peptide were given with topical imiquimod. Deletions cut 1 base from V and 6 bases from J, with 17 bases between. This CDR3 is built from 15 residues. Profiling relied on immunoSEQ multiplex PCR, and the TCRdb table lists in-frame clones only, not all of them. Of some 33,000 clones listed, around three quarters are singletons. Of note for this clone: The antigen remains undetermined.

This chain uses TRBV5-7 with TRBJ2-7, with TRBD1 as a possible D gene (5 bases). TRBV5-7 is annotated as an ORF whose role is uncertain. This TCR came from a woman in her twenties or thirties with glioma. Some clones in this sample may be carry-over from other donors' samples. The sample was PBMCs, taken from a glioma patient whose treatment included an IDH1 peptide vaccine. CDR3 in DNA: TGTGCCAGCAGCTTGACCCCGGACAACGACGGCGAGCAGTACTTC. This sequence encodes CASSLTPDNDGEQYF.